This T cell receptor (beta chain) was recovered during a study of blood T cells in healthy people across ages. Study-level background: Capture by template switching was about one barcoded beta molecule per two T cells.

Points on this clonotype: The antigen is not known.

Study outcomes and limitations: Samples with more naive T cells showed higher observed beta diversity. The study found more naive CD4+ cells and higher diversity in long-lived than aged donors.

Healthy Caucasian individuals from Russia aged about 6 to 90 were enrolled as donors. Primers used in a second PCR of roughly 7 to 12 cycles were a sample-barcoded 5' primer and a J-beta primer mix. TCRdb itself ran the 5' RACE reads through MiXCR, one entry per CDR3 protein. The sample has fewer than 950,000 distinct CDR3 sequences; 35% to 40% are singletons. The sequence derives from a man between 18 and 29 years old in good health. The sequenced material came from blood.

CDR3 nucleotide sequence: TGCAGCGTTGTACCGGGGATCCAAGAGACCCAGTACTTC. It codes for CSVVPGIQETQYF. This rearrangement joins TRBV29-1 to TRBJ2-5, with D tentatively TRBD2 (5 bases). The CDR3 is 13 residues long. Germline assignment: CDR1 SQVTM and CDR2 ANQGSEA. V lost 4 bases, J lost 1 base, and 10 bases lay in between.